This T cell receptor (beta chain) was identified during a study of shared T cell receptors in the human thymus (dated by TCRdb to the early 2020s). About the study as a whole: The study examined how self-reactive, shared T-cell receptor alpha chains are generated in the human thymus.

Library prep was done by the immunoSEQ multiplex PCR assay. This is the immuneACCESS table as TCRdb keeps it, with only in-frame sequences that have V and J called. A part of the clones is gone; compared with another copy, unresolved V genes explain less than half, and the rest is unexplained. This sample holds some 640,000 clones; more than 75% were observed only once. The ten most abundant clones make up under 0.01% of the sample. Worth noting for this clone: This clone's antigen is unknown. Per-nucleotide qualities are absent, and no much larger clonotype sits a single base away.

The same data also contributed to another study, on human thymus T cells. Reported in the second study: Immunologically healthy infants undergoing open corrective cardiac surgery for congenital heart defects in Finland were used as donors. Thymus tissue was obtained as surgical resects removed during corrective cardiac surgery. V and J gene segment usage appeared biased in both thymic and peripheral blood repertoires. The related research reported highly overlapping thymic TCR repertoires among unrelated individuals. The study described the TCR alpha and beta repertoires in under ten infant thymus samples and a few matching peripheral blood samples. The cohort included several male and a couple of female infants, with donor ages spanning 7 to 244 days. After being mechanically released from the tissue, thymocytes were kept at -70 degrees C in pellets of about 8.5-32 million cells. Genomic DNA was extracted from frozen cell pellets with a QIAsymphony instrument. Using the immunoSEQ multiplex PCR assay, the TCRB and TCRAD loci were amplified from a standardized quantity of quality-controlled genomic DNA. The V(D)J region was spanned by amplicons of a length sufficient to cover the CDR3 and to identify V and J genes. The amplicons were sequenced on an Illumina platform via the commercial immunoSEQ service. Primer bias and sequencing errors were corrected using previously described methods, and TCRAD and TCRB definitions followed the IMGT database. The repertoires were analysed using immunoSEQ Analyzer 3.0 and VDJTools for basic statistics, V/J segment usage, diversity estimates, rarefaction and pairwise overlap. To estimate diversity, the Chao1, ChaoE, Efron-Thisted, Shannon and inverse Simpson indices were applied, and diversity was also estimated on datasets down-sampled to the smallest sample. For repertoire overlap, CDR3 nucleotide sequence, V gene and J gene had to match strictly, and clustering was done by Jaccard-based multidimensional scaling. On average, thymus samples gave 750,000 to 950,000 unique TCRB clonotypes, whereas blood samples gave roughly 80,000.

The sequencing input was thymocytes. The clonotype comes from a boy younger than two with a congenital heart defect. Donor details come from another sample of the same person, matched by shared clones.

The DNA is TGCAGCGTATCCCCCCGGACAGACGACATGCGGAGGGGCTACACCTTC. It specifies CSVSPRTDDMRRGYTF. The rearranged segments are TRBV29-1 and TRBJ1-2; the best D guess is TRBD1, with 6 bases matching. V loses 6 bases of germline sequence and J loses 8 bases, and the interval between the two ends is 28 bases. Per the germline V gene, SQVTM is the CDR1 and ANQGSEA is the CDR2. Including the terminal cysteine and phenylalanine, the CDR3 comprises 16 residues. This entry keeps only the CDR3 DNA: 48 bases, framed from base 1.